The 21 T cell receptor beta chains below were found in one sample sequenced in a study of blood T cell repertoires in COVID-19. Sequencing used immunoSEQ multiplex PCR; TCRdb keeps in-frame clones, though not all of them. The sample has 40,000 to 55,000 clones, 85% to 95% seen once. Sequencing was carried out using peripheral blood. Source of these receptors: a human donor in a cohort sampled during active COVID-19.

The table lists this clone with a count of one. The chain employs TRBV24-1 and TRBJ2-1; TRBD2 aligns across 7 bases. The J segment lost 8 bases and the V segment lost 4 bases, leaving 10 bases of the junction unmatched. The CDR3 sequence is 15 residues long. Germline assignment: CDR1 KGHDR and CDR2 SFDVKD. The CDR3 sequence is CATSESGTTRDEQFF. The DNA of the CDR3 is TGTGCCACCAGTGAGTCCGGGACTACAAGGGATGAGCAGTTCTTC.

The chain couples TRBV7-8 to TRBJ2-7; TRBD1 matches at 8 bases. Germline values: CDR1 SGHVS, CDR2 FQNEAQ. The CDR3 extends over 16 amino acids. V shed 2 bases, J shed 2 bases, and the junction held 8 bases outside the gene matches. The CDR3 nucleotides are TGTGCCAGCAGCTTACGTTCCCAGGGGGCTACCTACGAGCAGTACTTC. Encoded protein: CASSLRSQGATYEQYF.

V and J are TRBV9 and TRBJ2-3, with 7 bases matching TRBD2. The CDR3 totals 15 residues. V shed 0 bases, J shed 2 bases, and the junction held 3 bases outside the gene matches. CDR1 SGDLS and CDR2 YYNGEE come from the germline V gene. CDR3: CASSVERGYTDTQYF. CDR3 coding DNA: TGTGCCAGCAGCGTAGAGCGGGGCTACACAGATACGCAGTATTTT.

The gene calls are TRBV7-2 and TRBJ2-4, with no clear D. CDR3 length equals 13 residues. From germline, CDR1 is SGHTA and CDR2 FQGNSA. The V end was cut by 1 base, the J end by 9 bases, with 10 bases between. CDR3 nucleotides: TGTGCCAGCAGCTTAGGCCTAGTTGGCATTCAGTACTTC. Its translation: CASSLGLVGIQYF.

This chain links TRBV5-1 with TRBJ2-3; 10 bases are a match to TRBD2. J lost 7 bases, V lost 2 bases, and 7 bases had no gene match. In germline, CDR1 is SGHRS, CDR2 YFSETQ. CDR3 length equals 15 residues. CDR3 protein: CASSFSGGESYTQYF. CDR3 sequence (DNA): TGCGCCAGCAGCTTCAGCGGGGGGGAGTCATATACGCAGTATTTT.

The chain uses TRBV6-5 and TRBJ2-3; 8 positions agree with TRBD2. Unmatched junction bases numbered 4, after V lost 4 bases and J lost 1 base. CDR1 and CDR2 (germline): MNHEY, SVGAGI. The CDR3 extends over 15 amino acids. CDR3 nucleotide sequence: TGTGCCAGCAGTTCCAAGACTAGCGGCACAGATACGCAGTATTTT. This sequence encodes CASSSKTSGTDTQYF.

This chain links TRBV27 with TRBJ2-2; D gene unclear. The CDR3 contains 11 residues. Germline V lookup: CDR1 MNHEY, CDR2 SMNVEV (reference sequence). V was trimmed by 7 bases and J by 3 bases, leaving 3 bases between them. The CDR3 bases are TGTGCCAGCACGGACACCGGGGAGCTGTTTTTT. Translating it yields CASTDTGELFF.

The DNA of the CDR3 is TGCAGTGCCAGTGACAGTCGGGGGTGGGAGCAGTACTTC. It codes for CSASDSRGWEQYF. The chain links TRBV20-1 to TRBJ2-7, with D possibly TRBD2 on 6 matching bases. Trimming removed 6 bases from V and 7 bases from J, with 19 bases in between. Germline-derived CDR1 and CDR2 are DFQATT and SNEGSKA (reference sequence). CDR3 length: 13 residues.

The chain has TRBV2 and TRBJ2-3, with 12 positions matching TRBD1. Trimming removed 7 bases from V and 5 bases from J; junction bases left unmatched: 10. This CDR3 region has 16 residues. Germline CDR1 reads SNHLY; CDR2 reads FYNNEI. The CDR3 reads CASNNRGQGALDTQYF. CDR3 in DNA: TGTGCCAGCAACAACCGGGGACAGGGGGCATTAGATACGCAGTATTTT.

The chain links TRBV2 to TRBJ2-1; perhaps TRBD2 as D (6 bases). The CDR3 spans 16 residues. Germline V lookup: CDR1 SNHLY, CDR2 FYNNEI. The V end lost 7 bases, the J end lost 3 bases, and 19 bases lay between the germline ends. CDR3 coding DNA: TGTGCCAGCATCCGGGACTCCGATCGTATCTACAATGAGCAGTTCTTC. This sequence encodes CASIRDSDRIYNEQFF.

This clone was seen a single time. V is TRBV5-4 and J is TRBJ2-3; unclear D gene. The V gene lost 1 base and the J gene lost 4 bases, with 4 bases spanning the gap. Germline CDR1 is SGHNT and CDR2 is YYREEE (reference sequence). The CDR3 is 12 residues long. CDR3 sequence: CASSLSADTQYF. In nucleotides, the CDR3 is TGTGCCAGCAGCTTGTCGGCAGATACGCAGTATTTT.

This clone was detected only once. The chain employs TRBV4-3 and TRBJ1-2; D is undetermined. Germline V lookup: CDR1 LGHNA, CDR2 YSLEER. This CDR3 region has 12 residues. V was clipped by 1 base and J by 5 bases, with 5 bases between them. The chain's CDR3 is CASSQGPYGYTF. The CDR3 DNA is TGCGCCAGCAGCCAAGGGCCGTATGGCTACACCTTC.

This clone has only a few counts. The rearrangement joins TRBV30 to TRBJ1-1; 7 bases align to TRBD1. The junction had 3 bases not matched to a gene; V was cut back by 3 bases and J by 2 bases. The CDR3 contains 13 residues. Germline assignment: CDR1 GTSNPN and CDR2 SVGIG (reference sequence). The CDR3 nucleotides read TGTGCCTGGAGACCAGGGGGAAACACTGAAGCTTTCTTT. The encoded protein is CAWRPGGNTEAFF. Drawing the rest from reference TRBV30 and TRBJ1-1, the complete variable domain is SQTIHQWPATLVQPVGSPLSLECTVEGTSNPNLYWYRQAAGRGLQLLFYSVGIGQISSEVPQNLSASRPQDRQFILSSKKLLLSDSGFYLCAWRPGGNTEAFFGQGTRLTVV.

The chain combines TRBV7-2 with TRBJ2-1; D is possibly TRBD2 (6 bases). CDR1 and CDR2 (germline): SGHTA, FQGNSA. The CDR3 extends over 16 amino acids. V was cut by 2 bases and J by 0 bases, with 11 bases left in between. DNA of the CDR3: TGTGCCAGCAGCTTATGGGCGGGACGCTCCTACAATGAGCAGTTCTTC. It yields the protein CASSLWAGRSYNEQFF.

The V call is TRBV4-3, the J call TRBJ2-1, with TRBD2 matching over 12 bases. The CDR3 length is 17 residues. CDR1 is LGHNA, CDR2 YSLEER, per germline. J was trimmed by 12 bases and V by 0 bases; bases with no gene match: 12. The CDR3 spells CASSQDLAGGRSGVQFF. CDR3 nucleotides: TGCGCCAGCAGCCAAGATCTAGCGGGGGGGCGATCGGGTGTGCAGTTCTTC.

This clone has only one observation. The gene calls are TRBV9 and TRBJ2-3, with 10 nucleotides matching TRBD2. The CDR3 sequence is 18 residues long. V shed 0 bases, J shed 0 bases, and the junction held 7 bases outside the gene matches. Germline V gene lookup returns CDR1 SGDLS and CDR2 YYNGEE. CDR3 loop: CASSVGLAGDASTDTQYF. In DNA, the CDR3 is TGTGCCAGCAGCGTAGGGCTAGCGGGAGACGCTAGCACAGATACGCAGTATTTT.

V gene TRBV5-1 combines with J gene TRBJ2-2; 10 positions match TRBD1. The CDR3 is 16 amino acids. Germline V gene lookup returns CDR1 SGHRS and CDR2 YFSETQ. Losses at the gene ends were 1 base for V and 3 bases for J; bases not matched to a gene: 3. The CDR3 sequence is CASSLFGTGDTGELFF. The CDR3 bases are TGCGCCAGCAGCTTGTTCGGGACAGGGGACACCGGGGAGCTGTTTTTT.

This clone is a singleton in its sample. The chain recombines TRBV5-1 with TRBJ2-3; D not certain. This CDR3 has 14 amino acids. Trimming took off 0 bases at V and 1 base at J, with 6 bases between the two ends. CDR1 is SGHRS and CDR2 is YFSETQ in the germline V gene. CDR3 sequence: CASSLVAGTDTQYF. DNA for the CDR3: TGCGCCAGCAGCTTGGTGGCTGGCACAGATACGCAGTATTTT. The full variable domain, rest sourced from reference TRBV5-1 and TRBJ2-3, is KAGVTQTPRYLIKTRGQQVTLSCSPISGHRSVSWYQQTPGQGLQFLFEYFSETQRNKGNFPGRFSGRQFSNSRSEMNVSTLELGDSALYLCASSLVAGTDTQYFGPGTRLTVL.

The genes are TRBV4-3 and TRBJ2-7, with D possibly matching TRBD1 (6 bases). V dropped 0 bases and J dropped 4 bases, with 16 bases sitting between them. This CDR3 has 16 amino acids. CDR1 is LGHNA, CDR2 YSLEER, per germline. The CDR3 here is CASSQEVRTAPYEQYF. CDR3 nucleotides: TGCGCCAGCAGCCAAGAAGTCCGGACAGCTCCTTACGAGCAGTACTTC.

V usage is TRBV4-3 and J usage is TRBJ2-1; a possible D gene is TRBD2 (5 bases). V was shortened by 3 bases and J by 5 bases, with 11 bases between the two germline ends. From germline, CDR1 is LGHNA and CDR2 YSLEER. CDR3 size: 14 residues. Here the CDR3 DNA reads TGCGCCAGCAGCCACCGGGCGGGCAACAATGAGCAGTTCTTC. Protein sequence: CASSHRAGNNEQFF.

V usage is TRBV7-2 and J usage is TRBJ1-1, with 7 bases identical to TRBD1. Germline CDR1 SGHTA, CDR2 FQGNSA. The V gene end was trimmed by 5 bases and the J gene end by 1 base; junction bases not matched to a gene: 1. This CDR3 has 13 amino acids. The CDR3 DNA follows: TGTGCCAGCAGCCCAGGGGGGAACACTGAAGCTTTCTTT. It specifies CASSPGGNTEAFF.